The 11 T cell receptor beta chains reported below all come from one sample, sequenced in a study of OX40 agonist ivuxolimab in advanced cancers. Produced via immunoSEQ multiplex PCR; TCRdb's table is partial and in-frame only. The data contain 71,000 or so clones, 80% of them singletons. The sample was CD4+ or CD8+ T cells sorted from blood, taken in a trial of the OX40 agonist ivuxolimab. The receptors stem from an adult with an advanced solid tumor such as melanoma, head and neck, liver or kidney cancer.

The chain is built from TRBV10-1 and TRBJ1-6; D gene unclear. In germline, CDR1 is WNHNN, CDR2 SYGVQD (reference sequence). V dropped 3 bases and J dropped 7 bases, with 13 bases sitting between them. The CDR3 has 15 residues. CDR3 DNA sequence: TGCGCCAGCAGTGACGGTGGATTGGGGAATTCACCCCTCCACTTT. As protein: CASSDGGLGNSPLHF.

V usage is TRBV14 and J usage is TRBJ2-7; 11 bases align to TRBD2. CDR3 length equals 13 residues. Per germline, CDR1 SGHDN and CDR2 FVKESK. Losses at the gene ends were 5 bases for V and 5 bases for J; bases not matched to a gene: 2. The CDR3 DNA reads TGTGCCAGCAGCTGGGGACTAGCGGACGAGCAGTACTTC. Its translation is CASSWGLADEQYF.

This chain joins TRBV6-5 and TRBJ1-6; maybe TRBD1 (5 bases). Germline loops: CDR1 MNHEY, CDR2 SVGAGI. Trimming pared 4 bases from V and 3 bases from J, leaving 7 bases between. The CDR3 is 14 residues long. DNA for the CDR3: TGTGCCAGCAGTTTACAGGTCTATAATTCACCCCTCCACTTT. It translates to CASSLQVYNSPLHF.

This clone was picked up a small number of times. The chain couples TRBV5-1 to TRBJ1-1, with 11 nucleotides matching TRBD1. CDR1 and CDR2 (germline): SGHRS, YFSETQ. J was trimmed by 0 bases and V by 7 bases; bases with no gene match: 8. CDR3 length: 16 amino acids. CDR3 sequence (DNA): TGCGCCAGCGGAATCGGGACAGGGGGGATGAACACTGAAGCTTTCTTT. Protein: CASGIGTGGMNTEAFF.

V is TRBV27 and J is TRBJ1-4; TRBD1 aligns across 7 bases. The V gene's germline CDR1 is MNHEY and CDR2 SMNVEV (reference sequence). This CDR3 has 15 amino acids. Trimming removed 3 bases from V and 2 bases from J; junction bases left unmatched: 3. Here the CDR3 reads CASSFLGGTNEKLFF. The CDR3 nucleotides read TGTGCCAGCAGTTTTCTAGGGGGCACTAATGAAAAACTGTTTTTT. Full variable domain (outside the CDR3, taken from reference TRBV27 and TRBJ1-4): EAQVTQNPRYLITVTGKKLTVTCSQNMNHEYMSWYRQDPGLGLRQIYYSMNVEVTDKGDVPEGYKVSRKEKRNFPLILESPSPNQTSLYFCASSFLGGTNEKLFFGSGTQLSVL.

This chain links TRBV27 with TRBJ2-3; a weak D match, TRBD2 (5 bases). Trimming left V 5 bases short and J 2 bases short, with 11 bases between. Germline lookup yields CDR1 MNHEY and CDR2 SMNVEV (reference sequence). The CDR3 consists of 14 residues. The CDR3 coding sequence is TGTGCCAGCAGTCCGACTATTACCACAGATACGCAGTATTTT. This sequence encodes CASSPTITTDTQYF.

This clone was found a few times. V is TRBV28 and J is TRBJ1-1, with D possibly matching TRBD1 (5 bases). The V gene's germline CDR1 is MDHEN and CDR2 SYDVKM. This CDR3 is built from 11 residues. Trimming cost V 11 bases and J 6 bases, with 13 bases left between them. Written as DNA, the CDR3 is TGTGCCGCGGGGGAATGGTCTGAAGCTTTCTTT. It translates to CAAGEWSEAFF.

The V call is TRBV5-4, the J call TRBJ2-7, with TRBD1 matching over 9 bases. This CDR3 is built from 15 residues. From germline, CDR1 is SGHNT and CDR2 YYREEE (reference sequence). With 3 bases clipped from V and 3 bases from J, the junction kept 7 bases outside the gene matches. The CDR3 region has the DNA TGTGCCAGCAGCTATGCGGGACAGGGAAACTACGAGCAGTACGTC. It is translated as CASSYAGQGNYEQYV.

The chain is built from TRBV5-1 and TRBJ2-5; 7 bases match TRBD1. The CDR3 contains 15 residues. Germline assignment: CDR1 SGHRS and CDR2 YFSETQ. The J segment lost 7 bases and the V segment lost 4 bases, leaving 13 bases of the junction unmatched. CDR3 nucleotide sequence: TGCGCCAGCAGCCCCCCGGGCGAGACAGGGCGGACCCAGTACTTC. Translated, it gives CASSPPGETGRTQYF.

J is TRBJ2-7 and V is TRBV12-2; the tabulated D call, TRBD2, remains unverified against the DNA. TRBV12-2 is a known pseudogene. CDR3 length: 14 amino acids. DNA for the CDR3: TGTGCAAGCAGTCGCGGGGGTCCGGCGTTCGAGCAGTACGTC. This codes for CASSRGGPAFEQYV.

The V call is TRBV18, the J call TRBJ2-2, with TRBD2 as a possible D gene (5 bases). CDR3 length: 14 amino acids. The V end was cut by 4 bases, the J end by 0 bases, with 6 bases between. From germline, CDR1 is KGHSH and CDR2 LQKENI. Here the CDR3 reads CASSLGANTGELFF. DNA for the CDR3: TGTGCCAGCTCACTCGGGGCGAACACCGGGGAGCTGTTTTTT.